This T cell receptor (beta chain) was retrieved from a study of T-cell reconstitution after alpha-beta-depleted transplantation in children. It was with unique molecular identifiers that the TCRbeta library was prepared. TCRdb independently ran MiXCR on the PCR reads; one entry per CDR3 protein. Of 600,000 to 700,000 distinct CDR3 sequences in the sample, approximately 17% are singletons; the top ten hold 0.85% to 1.3%. CDR3 length: 16 residues. Germline V lookup: CDR1 DFQATT, CDR2 SNEGSKA (reference sequence). As regards this clonotype: A much larger clone is a single base away; this may be a read error.

The TCR was taken from a human donor who donated a stem cell graft to a child with acute myeloid leukemia. V gene TRBV20-1 combines with J gene TRBJ2-5; 14 nucleotides match TRBD2. The sequencing here drew on PBMCs from the stem cell graft donor, taken from the stem cell graft. CDR3 nucleotide sequence: TGCTGTGCTAGCTCGAGACTAGCGGGGGGGTTTGAGACCCAGTACTTC. It translates to CCASSRLAGGFETQYF.